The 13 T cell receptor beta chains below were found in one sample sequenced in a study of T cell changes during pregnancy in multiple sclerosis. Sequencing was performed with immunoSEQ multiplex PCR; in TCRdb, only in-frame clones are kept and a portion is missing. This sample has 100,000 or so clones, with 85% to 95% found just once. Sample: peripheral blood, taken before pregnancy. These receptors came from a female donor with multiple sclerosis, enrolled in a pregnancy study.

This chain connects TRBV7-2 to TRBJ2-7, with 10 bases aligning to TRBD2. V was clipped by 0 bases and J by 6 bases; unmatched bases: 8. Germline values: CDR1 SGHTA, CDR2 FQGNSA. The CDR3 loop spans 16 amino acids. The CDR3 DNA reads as TGTGCCAGCAGCTTAGCTCCGCTAGCGGGAGATGGCGAGCAGTACTTC. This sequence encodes CASSLAPLAGDGEQYF.

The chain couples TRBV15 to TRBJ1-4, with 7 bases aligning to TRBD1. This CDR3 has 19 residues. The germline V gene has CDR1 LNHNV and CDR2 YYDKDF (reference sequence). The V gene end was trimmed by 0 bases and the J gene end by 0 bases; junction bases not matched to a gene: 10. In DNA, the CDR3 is TGTGCCACCAGCAGAGACGAGGTGGGACAGCTTGCAACTAATGAAAAACTGTTTTTT. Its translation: CATSRDEVGQLATNEKLFF.

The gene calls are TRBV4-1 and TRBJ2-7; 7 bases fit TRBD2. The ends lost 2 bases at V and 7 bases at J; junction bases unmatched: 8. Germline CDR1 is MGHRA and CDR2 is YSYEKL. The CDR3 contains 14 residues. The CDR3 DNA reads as TGCGCCAGCAGCCAATATGGTTCTAGCGGAGAGCAGTACTTC. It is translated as CASSQYGSSGEQYF.

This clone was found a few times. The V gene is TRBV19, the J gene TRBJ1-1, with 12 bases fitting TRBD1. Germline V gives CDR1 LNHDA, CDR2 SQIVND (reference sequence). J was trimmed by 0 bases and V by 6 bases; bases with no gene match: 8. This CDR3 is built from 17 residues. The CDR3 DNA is TGTGCCAGTAGCCGGCGGGACAGGGGGCGAATGAACACTGAAGCTTTCTTT. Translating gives CASSRRDRGRMNTEAFF.

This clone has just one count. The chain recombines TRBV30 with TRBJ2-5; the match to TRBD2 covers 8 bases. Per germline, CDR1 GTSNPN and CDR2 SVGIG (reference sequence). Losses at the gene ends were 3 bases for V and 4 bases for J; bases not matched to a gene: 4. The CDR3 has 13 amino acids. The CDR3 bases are TGTGCCTGGAGGGCGGGGGGAAGAGAGACCCAGTACTTC. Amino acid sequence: CAWRAGGRETQYF.

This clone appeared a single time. CDR3: CASSLERGYTF. The CDR3, as DNA: TGTGCCAGCAGCTTAGAGCGAGGCTACACCTTC. This chain connects TRBV7-2 to TRBJ1-2; no reliable D call. The germline V and J ends were trimmed by 1 base and 8 bases, with 5 bases remaining between them. CDR1 is SGHTA, CDR2 FQGNSA, per germline. There are 11 residues in the CDR3.

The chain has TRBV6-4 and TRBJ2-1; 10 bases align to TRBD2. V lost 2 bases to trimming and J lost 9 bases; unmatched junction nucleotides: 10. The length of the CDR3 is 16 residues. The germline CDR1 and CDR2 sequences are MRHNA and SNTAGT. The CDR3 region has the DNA TGTGCCAGCAGTGACGGGCGTCTAGCGGGAGATGCTGAGCAGTTCTTC. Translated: CASSDGRLAGDAEQFF.

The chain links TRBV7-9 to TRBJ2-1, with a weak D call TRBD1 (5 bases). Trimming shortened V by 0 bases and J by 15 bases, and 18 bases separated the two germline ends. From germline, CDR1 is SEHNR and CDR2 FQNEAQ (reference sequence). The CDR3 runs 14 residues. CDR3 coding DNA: TGTGCCAGCAGCTTAGCGGCAGGGAAACCCAAACCGTTCTTC. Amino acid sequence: CASSLAAGKPKPFF.

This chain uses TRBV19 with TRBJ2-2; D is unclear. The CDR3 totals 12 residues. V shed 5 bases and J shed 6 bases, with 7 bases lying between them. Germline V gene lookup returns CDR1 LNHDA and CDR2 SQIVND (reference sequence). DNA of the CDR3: TGTGCCAGTAGTGATCACTCCGGGGAGCTGTTTTTT. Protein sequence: CASSDHSGELFF.

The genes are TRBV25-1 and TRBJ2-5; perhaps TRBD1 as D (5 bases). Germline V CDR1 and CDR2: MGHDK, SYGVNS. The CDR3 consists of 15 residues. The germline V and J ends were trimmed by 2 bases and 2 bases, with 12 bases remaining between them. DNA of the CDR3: TGTGCCAGCAGTGAACAGGGTAGGCTTCAAGAGACCCAGTACTTC. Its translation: CASSEQGRLQETQYF.

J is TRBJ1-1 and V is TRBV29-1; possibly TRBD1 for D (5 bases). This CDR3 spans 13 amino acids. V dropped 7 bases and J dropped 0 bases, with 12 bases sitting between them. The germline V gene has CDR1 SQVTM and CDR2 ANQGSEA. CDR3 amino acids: CSAVRGMNTEAFF. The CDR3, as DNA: TGCAGCGCGGTACGGGGGATGAACACTGAAGCTTTCTTT.

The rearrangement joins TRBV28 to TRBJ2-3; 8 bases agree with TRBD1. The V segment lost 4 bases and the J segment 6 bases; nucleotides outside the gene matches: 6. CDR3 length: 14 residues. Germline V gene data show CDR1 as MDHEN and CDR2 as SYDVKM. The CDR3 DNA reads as TGTGCCAGCAGTTCCTCAGGGGGCATCGATACGCAGTATTTT. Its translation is CASSSSGGIDTQYF.

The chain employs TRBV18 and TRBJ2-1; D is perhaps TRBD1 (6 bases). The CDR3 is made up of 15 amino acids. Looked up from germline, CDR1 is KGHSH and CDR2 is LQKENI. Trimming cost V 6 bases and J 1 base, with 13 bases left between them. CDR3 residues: CASSQTRGSYNEQFF. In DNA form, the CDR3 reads TGTGCCAGCTCCCAAACTAGGGGGTCCTACAATGAGCAGTTCTTC.